The 27 T cell receptor beta chains listed next were all sequenced from one sample in a study of blood T cells in healthy people across ages. For the second PCR, which ran for about 6 to 11 cycles, a sample-barcoded 5' primer and a J-beta primer mix were used. One entry per CDR3 protein, called by TCRdb with MiXCR from the 5' RACE reads. Of 450,000 to 600,000 distinct CDR3 sequences listed, approximately 26% were seen once; the top ten hold approximately 4%. The same data also went into a second study, on T cells of mothers and their children.

Sequenced sample: blood. The receptors derive from a boy younger than 10 in good health.

This clonotype was observed a few times. The chain couples TRBV10-3 to TRBJ2-1; D might be TRBD2 (6 bases). The J call may be incorrect, as the DNA end agrees better with TRBJ2-5. Germline lookup yields CDR1 ENHRY and CDR2 SYGVKD. The CDR3 length is 14 residues. In DNA, the CDR3 is TGTGCCATCAGTGAACAAAATGGGGGGGAGACCCAGTACTTC. This sequence encodes CAISEQNGGETQYF.

Of note for this clonotype: One end of the junction is discordant with germline, which a read error may explain. The J gene is TRBJ2-5, the V gene TRBV4-1; 7 bases fit TRBD1. The J call is uncertain, as TRBJ2-7 better fits the DNA end. The germline V gene encodes CDR1 MGHRA and CDR2 YSYEKL. The CDR3 has 16 residues. The CDR3 loop is CASNQDPATGSYEQYF. The CDR3 coding sequence is TGCGCCAGCAACCAAGATCCAGCGACAGGGTCTTACGAGCAGTACTTC.

The chain employs TRBV3-1 and TRBJ2-1, with D possibly TRBD2 on 5 matching bases. Germline V gene lookup returns CDR1 LGHDT and CDR2 YNNKEL (reference sequence). The CDR3 contains 14 residues. V was trimmed by 3 bases and J by 5 bases, leaving 11 bases between them. CDR3 loop: CASSQVTSDNEQFF. In DNA form, the CDR3 reads TGTGCCAGCAGCCAGGTCACTAGTGACAATGAGCAGTTCTTC.

The V gene is TRBV6-5, the J gene TRBJ1-2; TRBD1 matches at 7 bases. Germline V CDR1 and CDR2: MNHEY, SVGAGI. The V gene end was trimmed by 0 bases and the J gene end by 5 bases; junction bases not matched to a gene: 12. The CDR3 has 17 amino acids. The CDR3 reads CASSYSNPQTGLYGYTF. The CDR3 DNA follows: TGTGCCAGCAGTTACTCGAATCCCCAGACAGGGCTATATGGCTACACCTTC.

In its sample, this clonotype was seen a few times. The rearrangement links TRBV10-2 to TRBJ2-1, with no clear D. This CDR3 comprises 14 residues. The V end was cut by 0 bases, the J end by 12 bases, with 15 bases between. Germline assignment: CDR1 WSHSY and CDR2 SAAADI. The DNA for the CDR3 is TGCGCCAGCAGTGAGTCGGACCGTTTTCAAGCGCAGTTCTTC. Protein product: CASSESDRFQAQFF.

About this clonotype: The junction shows a germline mismatch at one end, possibly a read error. The chain combines TRBV15 with TRBJ1-3; D remains unclear. The CDR3 length is 15 residues. Germline V CDR1 and CDR2: LNHNV, YYDKDF (reference sequence). The CDR3 region has the DNA TGTGCCGCCAGCAGACCCCGGGGATATGGAAACACCATATATTTT. Residues: CAASRPRGYGNTIYF.

J is TRBJ1-4 and V is TRBV10-2; D call uncertain. Trimming took 0 bases from V and 10 from J, leaving 9 bases between them. This CDR3 spans 13 amino acids. CDR1 is WSHSY and CDR2 is SAAADI in the germline V gene. CDR3 DNA: TGCGCCAGCAGTGAGTCGAAGGGCGGAAAACTGTTTTTT. Its protein is CASSESKGGKLFF.

This clonotype has at least ten counts. The chain recombines TRBV29-1 with TRBJ2-5; 7 bases fit TRBD1. The CDR3 length is 13 residues. Germline V gene sequence: CDR1 SQVTM, CDR2 ANQGSEA. The trim removed 2 bases at V and 4 bases at J, leaving 4 bases unmatched. The CDR3 is CSVEPGGGETQYF. The CDR3 nucleotides are TGCAGCGTTGAACCAGGGGGTGGAGAGACCCAGTACTTC.

The sample holds a few counts of this clonotype. The rearrangement uses TRBV27 and TRBJ2-1; 14 nucleotides agree with TRBD2. The V gene end was trimmed by 3 bases and the J gene end by 5 bases; junction bases not matched to a gene: 3. Germline values: CDR1 MNHEY, CDR2 SMNVEV (reference sequence). There are 16 residues in the CDR3. The CDR3 reads CASSFGLAGGNNEQFF. In DNA, the CDR3 is TGTGCCAGCAGTTTCGGACTAGCGGGGGGCAACAATGAGCAGTTCTTC.

There are a few counts of this clonotype. The chain joins TRBV2 to TRBJ2-5; 9 nucleotides match TRBD1. The DNA end lines up better with TRBJ2-7; the J call may be wrong. The CDR3 has 18 residues. The V gene's germline CDR1 is SNHLY and CDR2 FYNNEI. Here the CDR3 DNA reads TGTGCCAGCAGTGTATCGGGACAGGGCTCTTATCGCCCCTACGAGCAGTACTTC. It codes for CASSVSGQGSYRPYEQYF.

The J gene is TRBJ2-3, the V gene TRBV6-5; 10 bases match TRBD2. The CDR3 is made up of 13 amino acids. In germline, CDR1 is MNHEY, CDR2 SVGAGI. The J segment lost 5 bases and the V segment lost 7 bases, leaving 3 bases of the junction unmatched. The CDR3 nucleotides are TGTGCCAGCACTAGCGGGAGTCAAGATACGCAGTATTTT. It translates to CASTSGSQDTQYF.

This clonotype was recorded a few times. The rearrangement joins TRBV20-1 to TRBJ1-2, with no clear D. Germline CDR1 reads DFQATT; CDR2 reads SNEGSKA (reference sequence). There are 14 residues in the CDR3. The ends were cut back, 0 bases at V and 2 bases at J, with 10 bases in the middle. The CDR3 DNA reads TGCAGTGCTAGAGATCCGGGTCTAAACTATGGCTACACCTTC. Translation gives CSARDPGLNYGYTF.

The chain links TRBV4-2 to TRBJ1-1; the D gene is possibly TRBD1 (6 bases). The CDR3 covers 15 residues. CDR1 and CDR2 (germline): LGHNA, YNFKEQ. V was cut by 5 bases and J by 1 base, with 14 bases left in between. CDR3 in amino acids: CASSTRQDPNTEAFF. CDR3 nucleotides: TGTGCCAGCAGCACCCGACAGGACCCGAACACTGAAGCTTTCTTT.

This clonotype appeared a few times. J is TRBJ2-4 and V is TRBV27; possibly TRBD2 for D (6 bases). V lost 6 bases to trimming and J lost 8 bases, with 11 bases between them. Germline-derived CDR1 and CDR2 are MNHEY and SMNVEV (reference sequence). This CDR3 has 12 amino acids. CDR3 protein: CASRAGTHIQYF. The DNA for the CDR3 is TGTGCCAGCAGAGCGGGTACCCACATTCAGTACTTC.

The V gene is TRBV4-3, the J gene TRBJ2-3; 9 bases map to TRBD1. V dropped 4 bases and J dropped 4; count of bases not matched to a gene: 6. This CDR3 contains 15 residues. The germline V gene has CDR1 LGHNA and CDR2 YSLEER. The DNA of the CDR3 is TGCGCCAGCAGCCGGACAGGGGAGCGGGCAGATACGCAGTATTTT. Residues: CASSRTGERADTQYF.

This clonotype occurred many times. CDR3 coding DNA: TGCGCCAGCAGTCAACCAGGGAACACTGAAGCTTTCTTT. This gives the protein CASSQPGNTEAFF. The chain joins TRBV4-1 to TRBJ1-1; D unclear. V was trimmed by 6 bases and J by 1 base, leaving 9 bases between them. Germline V CDR1 and CDR2: MGHRA, YSYEKL. This CDR3 comprises 13 residues.

The rearrangement uses TRBV7-9 and TRBJ1-1; D perhaps matches TRBD1 (5 bases). V lost 1 base, J lost 5 bases, and 23 bases lay in between. Looked up from germline, CDR1 is SEHNR and CDR2 is FQNEAQ (reference sequence). The CDR3 length is 18 residues. The CDR3 loop is CASSLVNLGRGKTTEAFF. CDR3 bases: TGTGCCAGCAGCTTAGTGAACCTAGGGCGGGGGAAGACGACTGAAGCTTTCTTT.

The chain uses TRBV5-1 and TRBJ2-4, with 7 bases fitting TRBD2. The CDR3 sequence is 16 residues long. Germline trimming cut 7 bases from V and 2 bases from J; bases unmatched to any gene: 12. The germline gives CDR1 SGHRS, CDR2 YFSETQ. The CDR3 DNA reads TGCGCCAGCGGCTCCCAGGGAGGGCGCCCCAAAAACATTCAGTACTTC. This encodes CASGSQGGRPKNIQYF. The full variable domain, in which reference TRBV5-1 and TRBJ2-4 provide the parts outside the CDR3, is KAGVTQTPRYLIKTRGQQVTLSCSPISGHRSVSWYQQTPGQGLQFLFEYFSETQRNKGNFPGRFSGRQFSNSRSEMNVSTLELGDSALYLCASGSQGGRPKNIQYFGAGTRLSVL.

This clonotype has more than one count but fewer than ten. DNA for the CDR3: TGTGCCAGCAGCGATGGACAGGGGGAGGAAAACACTGAAGCTTTCTTT. Its translation is CASSDGQGEENTEAFF. The V and J genes are TRBV9 and TRBJ1-1; 10 bases are shared with TRBD1. Germline assignment: CDR1 SGDLS and CDR2 YYNGEE. V was pared by 3 bases and J by 2 bases, with 7 bases of the junction left unmatched. The length of the CDR3 is 16 residues.

The chain combines TRBV4-1 with TRBJ2-5; maybe TRBD2 (6 bases). CDR3 size: 15 residues. Per the germline V gene, CDR1 is MGHRA and CDR2 is YSYEKL. Trimming removed 6 bases from V and 5 bases from J, with 19 bases in between. This CDR3 is CASRPLGRDAETQYF. The CDR3 DNA reads as TGCGCCAGCAGACCTTTGGGGCGGGACGCCGAGACCCAGTACTTC.

This clonotype was seen a few times. Compared with germline, one end of the junction differs, possibly owing to a read error. The rearrangement uses TRBV7-2 and TRBJ2-5; weak D call: TRBD2 (6 bases). Looked up from germline, CDR1 is SGHTA and CDR2 is FQGNSA. This CDR3 is 14 amino acids long. CDR3 loop: CASSRTSTAETQCF. As DNA, the CDR3 is TGTGCCAGCAGCCGCACTAGCACGGCGGAGACCCAGTGCTTC.

This clonotype was seen a handful of times. This sequence joins TRBV14 and TRBJ2-5, with D uncertain. The V gene lost 1 base and the J gene lost 7 bases, with 4 bases spanning the gap. The CDR3 totals 11 residues. The germline CDR1 and CDR2 sequences are SGHDN and FVKESK. The CDR3 region is CASSQAGTQYF. The CDR3 bases are TGTGCCAGCAGCCAAGCGGGGACCCAGTACTTC.

This clonotype showed up just a few times. The chain uses TRBV6-1 and TRBJ1-3; perhaps TRBD1 as D (6 bases). Trimming pared 4 bases from V and 4 bases from J, leaving 17 bases between. The length of the CDR3 is 16 residues. Germline-derived CDR1 and CDR2 are MNHNS and SASEGT. As DNA, the CDR3 is TGTGCCAGCAGTGCACCCTCAGGGGTAGCCGGAAACACCATATATTTT. This codes for CASSAPSGVAGNTIYF.

This clonotype was found a few times. This chain connects TRBV4-3 to TRBJ2-7; the match to TRBD2 covers 16 bases. Germline values: CDR1 LGHNA, CDR2 YSLEER. The CDR3 has 16 amino acids. Trimming at V came to 2 bases and at J to 5 bases, leaving 3 bases not matched to a gene. The chain's CDR3 is CASSQFGTSGRDEQYF. For the CDR3, the DNA is TGCGCCAGCAGCCAATTTGGGACTAGCGGGAGGGACGAGCAGTACTTC.

This clonotype appeared a few times. The chain employs TRBV13 and TRBJ2-2; TRBD2 aligns across 11 bases. The CDR3 consists of 17 residues. Germline V gene lookup returns CDR1 PRHDT and CDR2 FYEKMQ (reference sequence). V shed 5 bases and J 3 bases; nucleotides not matched to a gene: 8. The CDR3, as DNA: TGTGCCAGCAGCCAGGGACTAGCGGAGAGGTACACCGGGGAGCTGTTTTTT. This codes for CASSQGLAERYTGELFF.

This clonotype was seen a handful of times. The chain recombines TRBV7-9 with TRBJ2-5, with 10 bases identical to TRBD2. From germline, CDR1 is SEHNR and CDR2 FQNEAQ (reference sequence). The CDR3 spans 15 residues. J lost 4 bases, V lost 7 bases, and 9 bases had no gene match. The CDR3 sequence is CASTSPSGGRETQYF. CDR3 bases: TGTGCCAGCACATCCCCTAGCGGGGGTCGAGAGACCCAGTACTTC.

The genes are TRBV10-3 and TRBJ2-7; 10 nucleotides align to TRBD2. The CDR3 is 14 amino acids. Germline V gene lookup returns CDR1 ENHRY and CDR2 SYGVKD. V shed 4 bases and J 1 base; nucleotides not matched to a gene: 1. The CDR3 loop is CAISGLAGSYEQYF. The CDR3 DNA is TGTGCCATCAGTGGACTAGCGGGTTCCTACGAGCAGTACTTC.